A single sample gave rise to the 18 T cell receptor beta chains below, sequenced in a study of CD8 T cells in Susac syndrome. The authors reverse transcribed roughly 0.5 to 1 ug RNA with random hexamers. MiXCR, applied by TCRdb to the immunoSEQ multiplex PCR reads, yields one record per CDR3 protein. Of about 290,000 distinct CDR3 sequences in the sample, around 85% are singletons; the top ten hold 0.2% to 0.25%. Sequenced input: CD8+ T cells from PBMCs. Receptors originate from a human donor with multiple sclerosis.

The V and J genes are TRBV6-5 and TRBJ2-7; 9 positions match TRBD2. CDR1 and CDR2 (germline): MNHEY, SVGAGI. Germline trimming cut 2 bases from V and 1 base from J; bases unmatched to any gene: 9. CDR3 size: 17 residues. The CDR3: CASSYVGTSPFSYEQYF. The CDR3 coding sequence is TGTGCCAGCAGTTACGTTGGGACTAGCCCGTTTTCCTACGAGCAGTACTTC.

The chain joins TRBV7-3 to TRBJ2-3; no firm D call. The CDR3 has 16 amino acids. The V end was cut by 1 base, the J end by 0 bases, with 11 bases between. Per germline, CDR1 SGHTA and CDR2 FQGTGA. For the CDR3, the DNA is TGTGCCAGCAGCTTAATTCCAGGCTCTAGCACAGATACGCAGTATTTT. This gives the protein CASSLIPGSSTDTQYF.

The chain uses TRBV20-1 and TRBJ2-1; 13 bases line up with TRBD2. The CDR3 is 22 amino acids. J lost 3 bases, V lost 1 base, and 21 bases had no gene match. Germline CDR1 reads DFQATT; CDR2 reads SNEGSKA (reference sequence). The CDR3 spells CSARAQTRPRTSGRVIYNEQFF. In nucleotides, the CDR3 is TGCAGTGCTAGAGCGCAAACACGACCTAGGACTAGCGGGAGAGTAATCTACAATGAGCAGTTCTTC.

CDR3 DNA: TGTGCCAGCAGCTTGAGGTTGTCCAGCGAATTCACAGATACGCAGTATTTT. Translated, it gives CASSLRLSSEFTDTQYF. The J gene is TRBJ2-3, the V gene TRBV5-6; D not resolved. The CDR3 is made up of 17 amino acids. The V gene lost 1 base and the J gene lost 2 bases, with 17 bases spanning the gap. CDR1 is SGHDT and CDR2 is YYEEEE in the germline V gene. Full variable domain (remainder filled in from reference TRBV5-6 and TRBJ2-3): DAGVTQSPTHLIKTRGQQVTLRCSPKSGHDTVSWYQQALGQGPQFIFQYYEEEERQRGNFPDRFSGHQFPNYSSELNVNALLLGDSALYLCASSLRLSSEFTDTQYFGPGTRLTVL.

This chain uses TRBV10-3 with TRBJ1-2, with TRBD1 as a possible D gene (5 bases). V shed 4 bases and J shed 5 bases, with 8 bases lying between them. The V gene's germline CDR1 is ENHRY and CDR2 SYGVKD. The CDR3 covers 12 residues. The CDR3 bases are TGTGCCATCAGTGGGGGCGCGTATGGCTACACCTTC. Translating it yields CAISGGAYGYTF.

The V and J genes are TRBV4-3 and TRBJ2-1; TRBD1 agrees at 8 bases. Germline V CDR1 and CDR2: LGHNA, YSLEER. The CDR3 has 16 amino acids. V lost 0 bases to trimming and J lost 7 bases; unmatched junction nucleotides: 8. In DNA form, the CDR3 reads TGCGCCAGCAGCCAAGATCTGCAGGGGGCCCTAAATGAGCAGTTCTTC. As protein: CASSQDLQGALNEQFF.

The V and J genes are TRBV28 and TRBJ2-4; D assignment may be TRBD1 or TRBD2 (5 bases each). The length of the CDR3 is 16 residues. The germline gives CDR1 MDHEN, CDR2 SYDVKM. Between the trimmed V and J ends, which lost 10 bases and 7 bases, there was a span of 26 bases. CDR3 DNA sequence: TGTGCCACCGAACCCATGGCCCTCGGGGCGAGTAACATTCAGTACTTC. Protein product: CATEPMALGASNIQYF. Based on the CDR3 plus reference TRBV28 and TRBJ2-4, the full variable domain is DVKVTQSSRYLVKRTGEKVFLECVQDMDHENMFWYRQDPGLGLRLIYFSYDVKMKEKGDIPEGYSVSREKKERFSLILESASTNQTSMYLCATEPMALGASNIQYFGAGTRLSVL.

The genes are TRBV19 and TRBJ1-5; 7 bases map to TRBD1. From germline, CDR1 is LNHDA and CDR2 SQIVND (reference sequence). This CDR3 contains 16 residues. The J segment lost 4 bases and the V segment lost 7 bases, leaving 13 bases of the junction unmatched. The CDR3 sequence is CASNSSPGQLNQPQHF. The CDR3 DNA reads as TGTGCCAGTAATTCCAGCCCGGGACAGTTAAATCAGCCCCAGCATTTT.

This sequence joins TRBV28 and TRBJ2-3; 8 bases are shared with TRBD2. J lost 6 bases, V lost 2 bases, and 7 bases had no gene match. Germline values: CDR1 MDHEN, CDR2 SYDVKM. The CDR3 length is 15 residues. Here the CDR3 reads CASSLGGRIQDTQYF. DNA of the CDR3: TGTGCCAGCAGTTTAGGCGGGAGGATTCAGGATACGCAGTATTTT.

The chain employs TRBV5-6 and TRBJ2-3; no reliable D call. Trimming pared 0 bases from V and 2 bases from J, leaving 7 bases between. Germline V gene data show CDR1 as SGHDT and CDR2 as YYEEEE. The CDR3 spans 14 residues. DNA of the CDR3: TGTGCCAGCAGCTTGGTTAGAACCACAGATACGCAGTATTTT. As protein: CASSLVRTTDTQYF.

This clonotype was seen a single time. The DNA for the CDR3 is TGTGCCAGCAGCTTAGCACATGCCAGGGTGTTCACAGATACGCAGTATTTT. Encoded protein: CASSLAHARVFTDTQYF. V and J are TRBV7-9 and TRBJ2-3, with D maybe TRBD1 (5 bases). The V end lost 0 bases, the J end lost 2 bases, and 15 bases lay between the germline ends. The CDR3 has 17 amino acids. CDR1 is SEHNR, CDR2 FQNEAQ, per germline (reference sequence).

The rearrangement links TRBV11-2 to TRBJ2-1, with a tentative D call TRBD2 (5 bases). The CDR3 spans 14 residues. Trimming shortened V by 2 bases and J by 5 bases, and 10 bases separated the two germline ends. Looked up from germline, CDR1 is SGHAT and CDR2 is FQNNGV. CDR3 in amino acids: CASSLYGGDNEQFF. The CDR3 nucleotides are TGTGCCAGCAGCTTATATGGAGGAGACAATGAGCAGTTCTTC.

The CDR3 protein is CASSQAAGFYEQYF. In nucleotides, the CDR3 is TGCGCCAGCAGCCAAGCTGCAGGGTTTTACGAGCAGTACTTC. V and J are TRBV4-3 and TRBJ2-7, with D possibly matching TRBD1 (5 bases). Germline-derived CDR1 and CDR2 are LGHNA and YSLEER. This CDR3 spans 14 amino acids. V lost 1 base and J 4 bases, leaving 11 bases between the germline ends.

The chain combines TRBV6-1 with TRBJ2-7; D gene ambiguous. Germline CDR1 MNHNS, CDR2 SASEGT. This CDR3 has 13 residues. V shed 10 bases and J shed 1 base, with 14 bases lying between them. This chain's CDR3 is CATRLDASYEQYF. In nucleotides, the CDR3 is TGTGCCACCCGTCTGGATGCTTCCTACGAGCAGTACTTC.

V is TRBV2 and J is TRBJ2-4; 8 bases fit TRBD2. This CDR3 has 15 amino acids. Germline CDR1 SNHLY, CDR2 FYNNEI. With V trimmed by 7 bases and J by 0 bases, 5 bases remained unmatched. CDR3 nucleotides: TGTGCCAGCACCAATAGCGGGGTAGCCAAAAACATTCAGTACTTC. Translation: CASTNSGVAKNIQYF. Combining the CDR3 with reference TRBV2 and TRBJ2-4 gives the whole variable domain EPEVTQTPSHQVTQMGQEVILRCVPISNHLYFYWYRQILGQKVEFLVSFYNNEISEKSEIFDDQFSVERPDGSNFTLKIRSTKLEDSAMYFCASTNSGVAKNIQYFGAGTRLSVL.

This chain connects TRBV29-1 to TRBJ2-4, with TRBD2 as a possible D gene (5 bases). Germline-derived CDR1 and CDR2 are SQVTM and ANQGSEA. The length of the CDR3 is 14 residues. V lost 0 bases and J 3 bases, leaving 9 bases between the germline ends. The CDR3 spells CSVEDDRGKNIQYF. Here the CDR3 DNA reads TGCAGCGTTGAAGATGATCGGGGCAAAAACATTCAGTACTTC.

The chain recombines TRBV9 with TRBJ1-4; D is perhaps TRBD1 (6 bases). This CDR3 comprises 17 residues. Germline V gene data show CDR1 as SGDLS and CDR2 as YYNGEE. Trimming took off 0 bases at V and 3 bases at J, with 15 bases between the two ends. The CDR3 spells CASSVDPRTDPNEKLFF. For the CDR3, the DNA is TGTGCCAGCAGCGTAGACCCAAGGACAGATCCTAATGAAAAACTGTTTTTT.

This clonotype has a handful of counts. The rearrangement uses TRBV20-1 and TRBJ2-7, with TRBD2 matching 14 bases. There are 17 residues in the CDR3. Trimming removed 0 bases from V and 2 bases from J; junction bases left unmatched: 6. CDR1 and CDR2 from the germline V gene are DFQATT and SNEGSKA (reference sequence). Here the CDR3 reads CSARDLGLAGVPYEQYF. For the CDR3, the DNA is TGCAGTGCTAGAGATTTGGGACTAGCGGGAGTTCCCTACGAGCAGTACTTC.